Each of the 17 T cell receptor beta chains below was sequenced from the same sample in a study of blood T cell repertoires in COVID-19. The data were produced by immunoSEQ multiplex PCR, yet TCRdb's version contains in-frame clones alone and is incomplete. Of roughly 200,000 clones listed, about 85% were seen once; the top ten hold approximately 12%. Material: peripheral blood. Receptor source: a woman aged 18-35 years who had recovered from COVID-19.

This clone was seen a handful of times. The rearrangement uses TRBV4-2 and TRBJ1-1; tentative D call: TRBD1 (5 bases). V lost 9 bases and J lost 1, with 30 bases in between. CDR1 and CDR2 from the germline V gene are LGHNA and YNFKEQ. CDR3 length: 19 residues. CDR3 nucleotide sequence: TGTGCCAGGTTCACGTACACCTTGGGGGGGAAAGGGAAGAACACTGAAGCTTTCTTT. Translation: CARFTYTLGGKGKNTEAFF.

V is TRBV4-1 and J is TRBJ2-7; 8 bases align to TRBD2. This CDR3 contains 16 residues. In germline, CDR1 is MGHRA, CDR2 YSYEKL. V dropped 3 bases and J dropped 7; count of bases not matched to a gene: 14. CDR3 in DNA: TGCGCCAGCAGCCAGGTAATAGCGGGAACCACTCAGGAGCAGTACTTC. Amino acid sequence: CASSQVIAGTTQEQYF.

This clone was seen a single time. CDR3 DNA: TGTGCCAGCAGCTCCGGACAGGCGCAGTTCTTC. Its translation: CASSSGQAQFF. This rearrangement joins TRBV7-9 to TRBJ2-1; 7 bases align to TRBD1. The V gene end was trimmed by 4 bases and the J gene end by 12 bases; junction bases not matched to a gene: 3. This CDR3 has 11 amino acids. Germline CDR1 SEHNR, CDR2 FQNEAQ (reference sequence).

The V and J genes are TRBV18 and TRBJ1-5, with D uncertain. Trimming stripped 4 bases from V and 4 bases from J, with 8 bases between. The CDR3 loop spans 13 amino acids. Germline CDR1 reads KGHSH; CDR2 reads LQKENI. This CDR3 is CASSRSGNQPQHF. CDR3 in DNA: TGTGCCAGCTCACGATCCGGGAATCAGCCCCAGCATTTT.

In its sample, this clone was seen once. The chain employs TRBV11-1 and TRBJ2-5, with TRBD2 matching over 14 bases. The CDR3 contains 16 residues. Germline loops: CDR1 SGHAT, CDR2 FQDESV (reference sequence). J gave up 4 bases and V 5 bases, and 6 bases lay outside the gene matches. CDR3 coding DNA: TGTGCCAGCAGCGAGGGACTAGCGGGAGTGAGAGAGACCCAGTACTTC. As protein: CASSEGLAGVRETQYF.

CDR3 coding DNA: TGTGCCAGCAGCTTAGTTACTAGCGGATACAATGAGCAGTTCTTC. The encoded protein is CASSLVTSGYNEQFF. V gene TRBV7-2 combines with J gene TRBJ2-1; 8 nucleotides align to TRBD2. Germline V gene sequence: CDR1 SGHTA, CDR2 FQGNSA. The CDR3 extends over 15 amino acids. The ends lost 1 base at V and 4 bases at J; junction bases unmatched: 3.

The chain joins TRBV19 to TRBJ2-1; D not resolved. V was cut by 7 bases and J by 6 bases, with 7 bases left in between. This CDR3 has 11 amino acids. Germline values: CDR1 LNHDA, CDR2 SQIVND (reference sequence). The CDR3 DNA reads as TGTGCCAGTACTAATATCAATGAGCAGTTCTTC. It specifies CASTNINEQFF.

J is TRBJ2-7 and V is TRBV18; no firm D call. Per the germline V gene, CDR1 is KGHSH and CDR2 is LQKENI. CDR3 length: 14 amino acids. Trimming stripped 4 bases from V and 0 bases from J, with 10 bases between. In nucleotides, the CDR3 is TGTGCCAGCTCACTTCGCGGCCTCTCCTACGAGCAGTACTTC. It encodes CASSLRGLSYEQYF.

This chain connects TRBV7-2 to TRBJ1-1; D call uncertain. The germline V gene has CDR1 SGHTA and CDR2 FQGNSA. CDR3 length: 11 residues. The V gene lost 4 bases and the J gene lost 3 bases, with 3 bases spanning the gap. The CDR3 sequence: CASSSYTEAFF. CDR3 sequence (DNA): TGTGCCAGCAGCTCTTACACTGAAGCTTTCTTT.

The chain uses TRBV9 and TRBJ2-1, with 7 bases identical to TRBD2. Unmatched junction bases numbered 2, after V lost 3 bases and J lost 2 bases. The CDR3 loop spans 14 amino acids. CDR1 and CDR2 from the germline V gene are SGDLS and YYNGEE. As DNA, the CDR3 is TGTGCCAGCAGCGGGGGACTACCCTACAATGAGCAGTTCTTC. This translates into CASSGGLPYNEQFF. The complete variable domain, with remaining parts taken from reference TRBV9 and TRBJ2-1, reads DSGVTQTPKHLITATGQRVTLRCSPRSGDLSVYWYQQSLDQGLQFLIQYYNGEERAKGNILERFSAQQFPDLHSELNLSSLELGDSALYFCASSGGLPYNEQFFGPGTRLTVL.

This chain joins TRBV6-5 and TRBJ2-1; 8 bases align to TRBD2. CDR1 and CDR2 (germline): MNHEY, SVGAGI. V lost 6 bases to trimming and J lost 11 bases; unmatched junction nucleotides: 12. CDR3 length: 14 amino acids. For the CDR3, the DNA is TGTGCCAGCAGACCCCTTAGCGGGAAAGGGAAGCAGTTCTTC. It specifies CASRPLSGKGKQFF.

This chain uses TRBV5-6 with TRBJ2-5; possible D gene TRBD1, 5 bases. Germline loops: CDR1 SGHDT, CDR2 YYEEEE. V was cut by 2 bases and J by 4 bases, with 15 bases left in between. The CDR3 has 15 amino acids. CDR3 nucleotides: TGTGCCAGCAGCTTTGGCCTAGGGGTGGGAGAGACCCAGTACTTC. It codes for CASSFGLGVGETQYF.

The chain is built from TRBV15 and TRBJ1-4, with TRBD1 identical over 7 bases. V shed 0 bases, J shed 3 bases, and the junction held 7 bases outside the gene matches. The CDR3 is 17 residues long. In germline, CDR1 is LNHNV, CDR2 YYDKDF (reference sequence). CDR3 sequence (DNA): TGTGCCACCAGCAGAGAGTCAGGGGGGATGGCTAATGAAAAACTGTTTTTT. As protein: CATSRESGGMANEKLFF.

This chain links TRBV6-2 or TRBV6-3 with TRBJ2-3; D not certain. The germline V gene has CDR1 MNHEY and CDR2 SVGEGT. Trimming removed 6 bases at V and 5 bases at J, with 12 bases between. CDR3 length: 13 amino acids. CDR3 coding DNA: TGTGCCAGCAGCCTACAAATAAGAGATACGCAGTATTTT. Encoded protein: CASSLQIRDTQYF.

This rearrangement joins TRBV4-3 to TRBJ2-6; D possibly corresponds to TRBD1 (5 bases). V gave up 2 bases and J gave up 2 bases, with 16 bases separating them. CDR3 length: 18 amino acids. Germline-derived CDR1 and CDR2 are LGHNA and YSLEER. CDR3 nucleotide sequence: TGCGCCAGCAGCCAATACATGAGTAGGGGCACTGGGGCCAACGTCCTGACTTTC. Translation: CASSQYMSRGTGANVLTF.

The rearrangement uses TRBV12-3 or TRBV12-4 and TRBJ2-7; 7 nucleotides match TRBD2. V lost 6 bases and J lost 2; bases outside the gene matches: 4. The CDR3 is 13 amino acids. The CDR3 nucleotides are TGTGCCAGCAGGACCGGGGGGACCTACGAGCAGTACTTC. Protein: CASRTGGTYEQYF.

The J gene is TRBJ2-7, the V gene TRBV19, with TRBD2 matching over 10 bases. Germline V gives CDR1 LNHDA, CDR2 SQIVND (reference sequence). The CDR3 consists of 17 residues. V shed 5 bases, J shed 2 bases, and the junction held 12 bases outside the gene matches. Here the CDR3 reads CASSGRRVAGGTYEQYF. The CDR3 DNA sequence: TGTGCCAGTAGTGGCCGCCGGGTAGCGGGAGGCACCTACGAGCAGTACTTC.